This T cell receptor (beta chain) was identified in a study of PD-L1 blockade in urothelial cancer. Overall study context: Prior chemotherapy in patients spanned 0 to 3 regimens. Blood analyses occurred 3 weeks (second dose) and 6 weeks post treatment start.

Patients were living with locally advanced or metastatic urothelial carcinoma. The CDR3 has 16 amino acids. With V trimmed by 4 bases and J by 2 bases, 9 bases remained unmatched. In germline, CDR1 is SGHTA, CDR2 FQGNSA. Generated by immunoSEQ multiplex PCR, the TCRdb table keeps only in-frame clones and is missing some. Here the sample spans tens of thousands of clones, 82% being singletons. This clone was seen only a few times. This sequence was found in a man between 65 and 79 years old with urothelial cancer. The rearrangement joins TRBV7-2 to TRBJ1-2; TRBD1 matches at 8 bases. This specimen was PBMCs, taken around atezolizumab (anti-PD-L1) treatment. The chain's CDR3 is CASSSSGTGQNYGYTF. The DNA of the CDR3 is TGTGCCAGCAGCTCATCCGGGACAGGTCAAAACTATGGCTACACCTTC.